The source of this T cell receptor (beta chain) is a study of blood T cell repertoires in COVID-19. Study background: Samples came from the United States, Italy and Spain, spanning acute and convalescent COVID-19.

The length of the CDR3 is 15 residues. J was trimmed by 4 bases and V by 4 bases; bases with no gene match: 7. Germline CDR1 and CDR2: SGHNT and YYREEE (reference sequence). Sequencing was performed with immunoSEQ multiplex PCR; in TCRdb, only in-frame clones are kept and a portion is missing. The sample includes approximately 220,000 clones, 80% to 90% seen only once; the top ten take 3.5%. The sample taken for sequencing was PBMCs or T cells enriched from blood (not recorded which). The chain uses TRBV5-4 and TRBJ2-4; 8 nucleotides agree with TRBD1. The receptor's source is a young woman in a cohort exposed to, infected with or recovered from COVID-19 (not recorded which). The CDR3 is CASSAAGGKKNIQYF. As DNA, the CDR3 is TGTGCCAGCAGCGCGGCAGGGGGCAAAAAAAACATTCAGTACTTC.